A selection of T cell receptor beta chains follows, all from one sample in a study of T cell repertoires in cytomegalovirus infection. TCRdb re-analysed the reads in MiXCR, keeping a single row per CDR3 protein. The sample has 76,000 or so distinct CDR3 sequences, approximately 3.7% seen once. Sequenced: PBMCs. The receptor set was obtained from a human donor in good health (CMV status not recorded). Some clones in this sample may be carry-over from other donors' samples. Each CDR3 is given with its conserved first and last residue. The D gene is left open where the match is weak. Rows give clone size only sometimes, using once, few, many, or a class for an expanded clone.

j_gene: TRBJ2-1; v_gene: TRBV7-8; abundance: many; d_gene: TRBD2; CDR3aa: CASSSSGGVRYNEQFF; CDR3nt: TGTGCCAGCAGCTCTAGCGGGGGGGTTAGATACAATGAGCAGTTCTTC
j_gene: TRBJ1-4; v_gene: TRBV12-3/TRBV12-4; abundance: many; d_gene: NA; CDR3aa: CASSLLGGTEKLFF; CDR3nt: TGTGCCAGCAGTTTATTGGGGGGCACTGAAAAACTGTTTTTT
j_gene: TRBJ1-2; v_gene: TRBV28; abundance: many; d_gene: NA; CDR3aa: CASSGAQYNYGYTF; CDR3nt: TGTGCCAGCAGTGGGGCACAGTATAACTATGGCTACACCTTC
j_gene: TRBJ2-3; v_gene: TRBV7-3; abundance: many; d_gene: TRBD2; CDR3aa: CASSPPSGGPSDTQYF; CDR3nt: TGTGCCAGCAGCCCCCCCAGCGGGGGCCCCTCTGATACGCAGTATTTT
j_gene: TRBJ1-1; v_gene: TRBV20-1; abundance: many; d_gene: NA; CDR3aa: CSARPTGTMNTEAFF; CDR3nt: TGCAGTGCGCGACCCACAGGGACCATGAACACTGAAGCTTTCTTT
j_gene: TRBJ2-1; v_gene: TRBV15; abundance: many; d_gene: TRBD2; CDR3aa: CATSRDPRTSGYNEQFF; CDR3nt: TGTGCCACCAGCAGGGACCCGAGGACTAGCGGCTACAATGAGCAGTTCTTC
j_gene: TRBJ1-1; v_gene: TRBV20-1; abundance: many; d_gene: TRBD1; CDR3aa: CSARTRDRGPNTEAFF; CDR3nt: TGCAGTGCTCGAACCCGGGACAGGGGGCCGAACACTGAAGCTTTCTTT
j_gene: TRBJ2-7; v_gene: TRBV6-2/TRBV6-3; abundance: many; d_gene: TRBD2; CDR3aa: CASSRTSGDYEQYF; CDR3nt: TGTGCCAGCAGTAGGACTAGCGGAGACTACGAGCAGTACTTC
j_gene: TRBJ2-5; v_gene: TRBV7-2; abundance: many; d_gene: NA; CDR3aa: CASSFSIWRGQTLETQYF; CDR3nt: TGTGCCAGCAGCTTTAGTATTTGGCGGGGCCAAACTTTAGAGACCCAGTACTTC
j_gene: TRBJ2-7; v_gene: TRBV12-3/TRBV12-4; abundance: many; d_gene: TRBD1; CDR3aa: CASSSRTGVYEQYF; CDR3nt: TGTGCCAGCAGTTCAAGGACAGGGGTCTACGAGCAGTACTTC
j_gene: TRBJ1-3; v_gene: TRBV6-2/TRBV6-3; abundance: many; d_gene: NA; CDR3aa: CASSYSAGSGNTIYF; CDR3nt: TGTGCCAGCAGTTACTCGGCAGGCTCTGGAAACACCATATATTTT
j_gene: TRBJ1-2; v_gene: TRBV6-1; abundance: many; d_gene: NA; CDR3aa: CASSEVRQANYGYTF; CDR3nt: TGTGCCAGCAGTGAAGTGAGGCAGGCCAACTATGGCTACACCTTC
j_gene: TRBJ2-1; v_gene: TRBV7-2; abundance: many; d_gene: TRBD2; CDR3aa: CASSWTSGKSEQFF; CDR3nt: TGTGCCAGCAGCTGGACTAGCGGGAAGAGTGAGCAGTTCTTC
j_gene: TRBJ1-1; v_gene: TRBV2; abundance: many; d_gene: TRBD1; CDR3aa: CASRWGQLDTEAFF; CDR3nt: TGTGCCAGCAGGTGGGGACAGCTCGACACTGAAGCTTTCTTT
j_gene: TRBJ2-7; v_gene: TRBV15; abundance: many; d_gene: NA; CDR3aa: CATSQRPSDSYEQYF; CDR3nt: TGTGCCACCTCCCAAAGACCTAGCGATTCCTACGAGCAGTACTTC
j_gene: TRBJ1-2; v_gene: TRBV20-1; abundance: many; d_gene: TRBD1; CDR3aa: CSANRGSYGYTF; CDR3nt: TGCAGTGCCAACAGGGGTAGCTATGGCTACACCTTC
j_gene: TRBJ2-3; v_gene: TRBV5-4; abundance: NA; d_gene: NA; CDR3aa: CASSLEVGNTDTQYF; CDR3nt: TGTGCCAGCAGCTTGGAAGTCGGTAACACAGATACGCAGTATTTT
j_gene: TRBJ1-5; v_gene: TRBV7-9; abundance: many; d_gene: NA; CDR3aa: CASSPPGGGNQPQHF; CDR3nt: TGTGCCAGCAGCCCCCCGGGGGGGGGCAATCAGCCCCAGCATTTT
j_gene: TRBJ2-3; v_gene: TRBV15; abundance: many; d_gene: TRBD1; CDR3aa: CATSRPPVPGQGITPTADTQYF; CDR3nt: TGTGCCACCAGCAGACCACCTGTCCCGGGACAGGGGATAACCCCCACCGCAGATACGCAGTATTTT
j_gene: TRBJ1-5; v_gene: TRBV3-1; abundance: many; d_gene: NA; CDR3aa: CASSPNLPGQPQHF; CDR3nt: TGTGCCAGCAGCCCTAACCTTCCTGGCCAGCCCCAGCATTTT
j_gene: TRBJ1-2; v_gene: TRBV7-2; abundance: many; d_gene: NA; CDR3aa: CASSPRITYGYTF; CDR3nt: TGTGCCAGCAGCCCACGGATTACCTATGGCTACACCTTC
j_gene: TRBJ1-3; v_gene: TRBV12-3/TRBV12-4; abundance: many; d_gene: NA; CDR3aa: CASAPDTSGNTIYF; CDR3nt: TGTGCCAGCGCGCCAGACACCTCTGGAAACACCATATATTTT
j_gene: TRBJ1-5; v_gene: TRBV2; abundance: many; d_gene: NA; CDR3aa: CASSPRRQRRHQPQHF; CDR3nt: TGTGCCAGCAGCCCCAGAAGGCAGCGGAGGCATCAGCCCCAGCATTTT
j_gene: TRBJ1-6; v_gene: TRBV5-1; abundance: many; d_gene: TRBD1; CDR3aa: CASSFGTGLSGGSPLHF; CDR3nt: TGCGCCAGCAGCTTCGGGACAGGTCTTTCGGGTGGATCACCCCTCCACTTT
j_gene: TRBJ1-1; v_gene: TRBV7-2; abundance: many; d_gene: NA; CDR3aa: CASSLDIHQNTEAFF; CDR3nt: TGTGCCAGCAGCTTAGACATACACCAGAACACTGAAGCTTTCTTT
j_gene: TRBJ1-2; v_gene: TRBV7-6; abundance: many; d_gene: NA; CDR3aa: CASSSSVGPTYGYTF; CDR3nt: TGTGCCAGCAGCTCATCTGTGGGGCCGACCTATGGCTACACCTTC
j_gene: TRBJ1-1; v_gene: TRBV12-3/TRBV12-4; abundance: many; d_gene: NA; CDR3aa: CASSFPTTALNTEAFF; CDR3nt: TGTGCCAGCAGTTTCCCGACGACAGCGCTGAACACTGAAGCTTTCTTT
j_gene: TRBJ2-7; v_gene: TRBV12-3/TRBV12-4; abundance: many; d_gene: NA; CDR3aa: CASSRYQGNEQYF; CDR3nt: TGTGCCAGCAGTAGATACCAGGGTAACGAGCAGTACTTC
j_gene: TRBJ1-2; v_gene: TRBV12-3/TRBV12-4; abundance: many; d_gene: TRBD1; CDR3aa: CASSLDRIYGYTF; CDR3nt: TGTGCCAGCAGTTTGGACAGGATCTATGGCTACACCTTC
j_gene: TRBJ1-6; v_gene: TRBV15; abundance: many; d_gene: NA; CDR3aa: CATSRDKGSASPLHF; CDR3nt: TGTGCCACCAGCAGAGATAAGGGGTCGGCTTCACCCCTCCACTTT
j_gene: TRBJ1-1; v_gene: TRBV5-1; abundance: many; d_gene: NA; CDR3aa: CASSRGQNTEAFF; CDR3nt: TGCGCCAGCAGCCGAGGACAGAACACTGAAGCTTTCTTT
j_gene: TRBJ2-3; v_gene: TRBV7-2; abundance: NA; d_gene: NA; CDR3aa: CASSLSGVDTQYF; CDR3nt: TGTGCCAGCAGCTTATCGGGGGTAGATACGCAGTATTTT
j_gene: TRBJ2-6; v_gene: TRBV7-2; abundance: many; d_gene: NA; CDR3aa: CASSPGVAGANVLTF; CDR3nt: TGTGCCAGCAGCCCGGGGGTGGCTGGGGCCAACGTCCTGACTTTC
j_gene: TRBJ2-3; v_gene: TRBV7-2; abundance: many; d_gene: NA; CDR3aa: CASSLAGANTDTQYF; CDR3nt: TGTGCCAGCAGCTTAGCCGGGGCTAACACAGATACGCAGTATTTT
j_gene: TRBJ2-7; v_gene: TRBV20-1; abundance: many; d_gene: NA; CDR3aa: CSASILGGGDEQYF; CDR3nt: TGCAGTGCTAGTATTCTAGGTGGAGGGGACGAGCAGTACTTC
j_gene: TRBJ1-1; v_gene: TRBV6-1; abundance: many; d_gene: NA; CDR3aa: CASSPGKTEAFF; CDR3nt: TGTGCCAGCAGCCCAGGGAAGACTGAAGCTTTCTTT
j_gene: TRBJ1-1; v_gene: TRBV7-2; abundance: many; d_gene: NA; CDR3aa: CASSLLDSRDTEAFF; CDR3nt: TGTGCCAGCAGCTTGCTGGACTCGAGGGACACTGAAGCTTTCTTT
j_gene: TRBJ1-1; v_gene: TRBV28; abundance: many; d_gene: NA; CDR3aa: CASSPGGGLNTEAFF; CDR3nt: TGTGCCAGCAGCCCCGGAGGGGGTTTGAACACTGAAGCTTTCTTT